The 5 T cell receptor beta chains in this list originate from one sample, sequenced in a study of shared clonotypes between healthy human individuals. Sequencing used immunoSEQ multiplex PCR; TCRdb keeps in-frame clones, though not all of them. The sample lists around 1.5 million clones, 95% to 99% occurring once. Sequencing input: naive CD4+ T cells sorted from blood. Subset of the sample: CD45RA+ positively selected. These receptors were taken from a man aged 25-45 years in good health.

Details on this clone: Other DNA sequences of this sample code for an identical CDR3. This chain connects TRBV9 to TRBJ2-1; D gene unclear. Between the trimmed V and J ends, which lost 0 bases and 0 bases, there was a span of 4 bases. Germline lookup yields CDR1 SGDLS and CDR2 YYNGEE. The CDR3 totals 14 residues. The CDR3 coding sequence is TGTGCCAGCAGCGTAGTGGCCTCCTACAATGAGCAGTTCTTC. Protein sequence: CASSVVASYNEQFF.

With regard to this clone: Other DNA sequences in this sample translate to the same CDR3. The V gene is TRBV6-5, the J gene TRBJ2-7, with D unclear. With 0 bases removed from V and 1 base from J, the gap between germline ends came to 7 bases. Germline V gene data show CDR1 as MNHEY and CDR2 as SVGAGI. This CDR3 has 14 residues. The CDR3 DNA reads TGTGCCAGCAGTTACTCAACAGTTTCCTACGAGCAGTACTTC. It is translated as CASSYSTVSYEQYF.

The count of this clone is one. This chain joins TRBV7-2 and TRBJ1-1; no definite D call. Germline lookup yields CDR1 SGHTA and CDR2 FQGNSA. The V end lost 5 bases, the J end lost 0 bases, and 10 bases lay between the germline ends. The length of the CDR3 is 14 residues. CDR3 in amino acids: CASSVREMNTEAFF. The DNA for the CDR3 is TGTGCCAGCAGCGTCAGAGAGATGAACACTGAAGCTTTCTTT.

The chain carries TRBV6-1 and TRBJ2-5, with 10 bases matching TRBD2. Germline loops: CDR1 MNHNS, CDR2 SASEGT. The CDR3 runs 15 residues. J lost 1 base, V lost 7 bases, and 6 bases had no gene match. The CDR3 bases are TGTGCCAGCACTCCACTAGCGGGATCCCAAGAGACCCAGTACTTC. The encoded protein is CASTPLAGSQETQYF.

This clone was observed a single time. The chain couples TRBV9 to TRBJ2-1, with 10 bases identical to TRBD2. Looked up from germline, CDR1 is SGDLS and CDR2 is YYNGEE. The CDR3 totals 18 residues. Here the CDR3 DNA reads TGTGCGTCAAGCGTCGGGGGAGCGGGAGGGCCGTTGAGCAATGAGCAGTTCTTC. Translation gives CASSVGGAGGPLSNEQFF.